What follows is one TCR beta chain and its context. Its antigen is still unknown. No base quality information exists; no much larger clone differs at one position. These data belong to a study of blood T cell repertoires in COVID-19 (dated by TCRdb to 2018 to 2020). Describing the broader study: The collaborator samples originated in the United States, Italy and Spain and spanned the acute and convalescent phases of COVID-19. The sample metadata nearly always contained a de-identified subject ID, COVID-19 status, age in years and sex. The repertoires were released in a freely available public database meant as a resource for research on the immune response to SARS-CoV-2. The prospective study material was composed of cDNA or gDNA derived from T cells, B-cell-depleted T cells, or PBMCs. Where HLA class I and class II types were available, the types were taken from metadata supplied by the sample provider, not from assay-based typing. Samples came from the ongoing ImmuneRACE study (first 160 participants) plus 1,254 subjects from 6 global collaborators. Deeply sampled blood TCRbeta repertoires from subjects exposed to, actively infected with, or recovered from COVID-19 were included in the dataset. Findings and caveats that apply to the study as a whole: The quantity of clinical and demographic metadata differed by source and by participant and was supplied without curation.

Each collaborating institution followed its own protocols to collect whole blood in K2EDTA tubes. For TCRbeta analysis, collaborators shipped samples as frozen whole blood, isolated PBMCs, or DNA extracted from either of those sample types. The immunoSEQ Assay, a bias-controlled multiplex PCR, was used to amplify TCRbeta CDR3 regions from genomic DNA. The original methods were these. The number of nucleated cells in each sample was estimated from the amplification of reference gene primers within the assay. Sequence reads were collapsed and filtered to measure the absolute abundance of every unique TCRbeta CDR3 rearrangement. For each sample, productive Simpson clonality was calculated as the square root of Simpson's diversity index over productive rearrangements. TCRdb mirrors the immuneACCESS table, restricted to in-frame sequences. Some clones are absent from its copies; in checked studies, under half trace to an unresolved V gene, and the reason for the others is unknown. V and J calls and clone size are those listed in that table; D and trimming were worked out from the DNA. A total of fewer than 400,000 clones appear in this sample, around 80% of them only once. The ten largest clones add up to 2.5% to 3% of the sample.

Spanning cysteine to phenylalanine, the CDR3 consists of 15 amino acids. The sequence is cut down to CDR3 DNA, 45 bases in frame from base 1. CDR1 is given as SQVTM and CDR2 as ANQGSEA, both from the germline V gene. The trim is 4 bases for V and 5 bases for J, with a gap of 21 bases between the germline ends. This TCR came from a man aged 30 to 45 with active or convalescent COVID-19. Specimen: peripheral blood. The sequence joins TRBV29-1 to TRBJ2-7; perhaps TRBD2 is the D gene, with 6 bases matching. The nucleotide sequence is given as TGCAGCGTTGTCCCTCAGGGCCTCGGAGGGGACGAGCAGTACTTC. This yields the protein CSVVPQGLGGDEQYF.